This T cell receptor beta chain was captured by sequencing in a study of sequential checkpoint blockade in melanoma. The wider study: Patients were randomized 1:1 to nivolumab-then-ipilimumab or ipilimumab-then-nivolumab first-line.

Repertoires were generated with immunoSEQ multiplex PCR, while TCRdb's copy carries only in-frame clones and drops some. In the table there are tens of thousands of clones, about 30% of which are singletons. This clone has just a few counts. Documented treatment: randomized to nivolumab then ipilimumab (arm A) or the reverse (arm B). The CDR3 loop spans 13 amino acids. The germline V gene encodes CDR1 SGHTA and CDR2 FQGNSA. J gave up 4 bases and V 5 bases, and 2 bases lay outside the gene matches. The rearrangement joins TRBV7-2 to TRBJ1-1, with 9 bases identical to TRBD1. This material consisted of tumor tissue (inferred from file names), taken from a patient given nivolumab and ipilimumab in sequence. This TCR came from a human donor with melanoma. The CDR3 loop is CASSGTGFTEAFF. As DNA, the CDR3 is TGTGCCAGCAGCGGGACAGGGTTCACTGAAGCTTTCTTT.